Following are 27 T cell receptor beta chains from one sample sequenced in a study of cytomegalovirus exposure and HLA in healthy donors. Use of 60 Vbeta and 13 Jbeta primers characterized the PCR. Measured with immunoSEQ multiplex PCR; TCRdb has only the in-frame clones, and not every one. Listed are about 150,000 clones; 1.5% to 2% falls within the top ten. Material for sequencing was PBMCs. The receptors here all came from a woman aged 45-65 years in good health and CMV-seronegative.

The V call is TRBV5-6, the J call TRBJ1-2, with 9 positions matching TRBD1. J lost 6 bases, V lost 3 bases, and 6 bases had no gene match. Looked up from germline, CDR1 is SGHDT and CDR2 is YYEEEE. The CDR3 is made up of 14 amino acids. The CDR3 DNA reads as TGTGCCAGCAGCTCGGACAGGGGAGGGGATGGCTACACCTTC. Protein: CASSSDRGGDGYTF.

This sequence joins TRBV7-2 and TRBJ1-2, with D unclear. Germline-derived CDR1 and CDR2 are SGHTA and FQGNSA. V was pared by 1 base and J by 8 bases, with 11 bases between. The CDR3 has 13 amino acids. CDR3 DNA: TGTGCCAGCAGCTTAGGCCCGGGTGAGGGCTACACCTTC. Translation: CASSLGPGEGYTF.

The genes are TRBV6-5 and TRBJ1-1; 7 nucleotides match TRBD1. V was pared by 2 bases and J by 10 bases, with 7 bases of the junction left unmatched. Looked up from germline, CDR1 is MNHEY and CDR2 is SVGAGI. This CDR3 is built from 13 residues. Here the CDR3 reads CASSYKEGGRAFF. For the CDR3, the DNA is TGTGCCAGCAGTTACAAGGAAGGGGGCCGAGCTTTCTTT.

The genes are TRBV18 and TRBJ2-6; D not resolved. Germline V gives CDR1 KGHSH, CDR2 LQKENI. Trimming stripped 8 bases from V and 2 bases from J, with 16 bases between. The CDR3 totals 16 residues. Here the CDR3 reads CASAQNWSPGANVLTF. The CDR3 DNA sequence: TGTGCCAGCGCCCAAAACTGGAGTCCTGGGGCCAACGTCCTGACTTTC.

The V gene is TRBV9, the J gene TRBJ2-3; 7 bases are shared with TRBD1. The germline CDR1 and CDR2 sequences are SGDLS and YYNGEE. V was clipped by 3 bases and J by 3 bases; unmatched bases: 10. The CDR3 consists of 16 residues. The CDR3 nucleotides are TGTGCCAGCAGCGGCCGGGACAGTGAACGAACAGATACGCAGTATTTT. It encodes CASSGRDSERTDTQYF.

This rearrangement joins TRBV5-6 to TRBJ1-1; perhaps TRBD1 as D (6 bases). V lost 7 bases and J lost 1, with 14 bases in between. The CDR3 loop spans 14 amino acids. Germline V gives CDR1 SGHDT, CDR2 YYEEEE. The CDR3 loop reads CASGSGEPNTEAFF. DNA of the CDR3: TGTGCCAGCGGGTCAGGGGAGCCGAACACTGAAGCTTTCTTT.

This chain connects TRBV4-2 to TRBJ1-5, with D possibly being TRBD1 (6 bases). The CDR3 covers 14 residues. Germline V lookup: CDR1 LGHNA, CDR2 YNFKEQ. Trimming removed 8 bases from V and 0 bases from J, with 11 bases in between. CDR3: CASSGQNSNQPQHF. The CDR3 DNA is TGTGCCAGCTCCGGACAGAATAGCAATCAGCCCCAGCATTTT.

The gene calls are TRBV6-1 and TRBJ2-7; TRBD1 agrees at 9 bases. CDR3 length equals 14 residues. Germline V lookup: CDR1 MNHNS, CDR2 SASEGT. V dropped 8 bases and J dropped 6; count of bases not matched to a gene: 11. The CDR3 is CASSAGTGLGEQYF. The CDR3 bases are TGTGCCAGCTCAGCCGGGACAGGGCTGGGCGAGCAGTACTTC.

The chain carries TRBV5-1 and TRBJ2-1, with a possible D match to TRBD2 (5 bases). This CDR3 spans 15 amino acids. CDR1 SGHRS and CDR2 YFSETQ come from the germline V gene. V dropped 0 bases and J dropped 4 bases, with 11 bases sitting between them. The CDR3 bases are TGCGCCAGCAGCTTGGAGTCTAGCCCTTACAATGAGCAGTTCTTC. Amino acids: CASSLESSPYNEQFF.

This sequence joins TRBV7-9 and TRBJ2-5; TRBD2 matches at 8 bases. V shed 5 bases, J shed 4 bases, and the junction held 9 bases outside the gene matches. This CDR3 has 15 amino acids. Germline V gene sequence: CDR1 SEHNR, CDR2 FQNEAQ (reference sequence). The CDR3, as DNA: TGTGCCAGCAGCCCGCCGGGGGCGGGAGGAGAGACCCAGTACTTC. Protein sequence: CASSPPGAGGETQYF.

The CDR3 nucleotides are TGTGCCAGCAGTTTCCCCCCCAGCGGGGCACCGGGTACGCAGTATTTT. Translated: CASSFPPSGAPGTQYF. The V call is TRBV28, the J call TRBJ2-3, with 7 bases identical to TRBD2. This CDR3 spans 16 amino acids. Germline V gene lookup returns CDR1 MDHEN and CDR2 SYDVKM. Unmatched junction bases numbered 14, after V lost 3 bases and J lost 8 bases.

J is TRBJ1-1 and V is TRBV6-5; perhaps TRBD1 as D (6 bases). Trimming pared 11 bases from V and 4 bases from J, leaving 17 bases between. Germline CDR1 and CDR2: MNHEY and SVGAGI. The CDR3 contains 13 residues. CDR3 sequence: CAVHREWSTEAFF. The CDR3 DNA follows: TGTGCCGTTCACAGGGAGTGGAGCACTGAAGCTTTCTTT.

This chain joins TRBV9 and TRBJ1-2, with 10 bases identical to TRBD1. The CDR3 extends over 15 amino acids. Looked up from germline, CDR1 is SGDLS and CDR2 is YYNGEE. After removal of 3 bases from V and 2 bases from J, the junction contained 4 bases not matched to a gene. CDR3 region: CASSAWTGGNYGYTF. Here the CDR3 DNA reads TGTGCCAGCAGCGCCTGGACAGGGGGGAACTATGGCTACACCTTC.

The V and J genes are TRBV15 and TRBJ2-7, with D perhaps TRBD1 (6 bases). Germline V CDR1 and CDR2: LNHNV, YYDKDF (reference sequence). CDR3 length: 14 amino acids. V was clipped by 5 bases and J by 1 base, with 12 bases between them. DNA of the CDR3: TGTGCCACCAGCGTCAACAGGGTGTCCTACGAGCAGTACTTC. Translation: CATSVNRVSYEQYF.

The rearrangement links TRBV13 to TRBJ2-3; 10 bases are shared with TRBD2. This CDR3 comprises 15 residues. Germline-derived CDR1 and CDR2 are PRHDT and FYEKMQ (reference sequence). Germline trimming cut 6 bases from V and 5 bases from J; bases unmatched to any gene: 8. This chain's CDR3 is CASSKAGGSLDTQYF. DNA of the CDR3: TGTGCCAGCAGTAAAGCGGGGGGGAGTTTAGATACGCAGTATTTT.

The J gene is TRBJ2-7, the V gene TRBV30; possible D gene TRBD1, 6 bases. This CDR3 contains 14 residues. Germline CDR1 and CDR2: GTSNPN and SVGIG (reference sequence). Trimming took 1 base from V and 2 from J, leaving 12 bases between them. CDR3 protein: CAWSGTDVTYEQYF. The CDR3 DNA reads as TGTGCCTGGAGTGGGACAGATGTTACCTACGAGCAGTACTTC.

The chain is built from TRBV28 and TRBJ1-1; D is possibly TRBD1 (6 bases). CDR1 and CDR2 from the germline V gene are MDHEN and SYDVKM. Trimming left V 6 bases short and J 4 bases short, with 9 bases between. The CDR3 is made up of 12 amino acids. CDR3 loop: CASRLQGTEAFF. Written as DNA, the CDR3 is TGTGCCAGCAGGCTACAGGGCACTGAAGCTTTCTTT.

The chain employs TRBV5-1 and TRBJ2-7, with 14 bases lining up with TRBD2. CDR1 is SGHRS and CDR2 is YFSETQ in the germline V gene. The CDR3 consists of 15 residues. Trimming took 3 bases from V and 7 from J; bases not matched to a gene: 6. CDR3 sequence (DNA): TGCGCCAGCAGCTCGACTAGCGGGGGGGCTGGGGAGCAGTACTTC. It yields the protein CASSSTSGGAGEQYF.

This chain links TRBV6-5 with TRBJ2-7; D is perhaps TRBD2 (5 bases). The CDR3 is 15 amino acids. Germline V lookup: CDR1 MNHEY, CDR2 SVGAGI. Trimming cost V 6 bases and J 0 bases, with 15 bases left between them. CDR3 protein: CASRTQWESSYEQYF. The CDR3 coding sequence is TGTGCCAGCAGGACCCAGTGGGAGAGCTCCTACGAGCAGTACTTC.

This chain uses TRBV5-3 with TRBJ2-1, with D perhaps TRBD2 (5 bases). TRBV5-3 is reported as an ORF; its role is uncertain. V shed 4 bases and J shed 4 bases, with 15 bases lying between them. This CDR3 has 15 amino acids. The CDR3 DNA follows: TGTGCCAGAAGCCTCAGGCGGGCGGATTACAATGAGCAGTTCTTC. Amino acids: CARSLRRADYNEQFF.

V gene TRBV5-1 combines with J gene TRBJ1-1; TRBD1 might be the D (5 bases). Trimming took off 0 bases at V and 7 bases at J, with 13 bases between the two ends. Germline V gives CDR1 SGHRS, CDR2 YFSETQ. CDR3 length equals 14 residues. The CDR3: CASSLVGGESEAFF. CDR3 DNA: TGCGCCAGCAGCTTGGTCGGGGGGGAGAGTGAAGCTTTCTTT.

V usage is TRBV7-3 and J usage is TRBJ1-2; TRBD1 is a possible D gene (6 bases). This CDR3 is built from 14 residues. V dropped 1 base and J dropped 5 bases, with 11 bases sitting between them. Looked up from germline, CDR1 is SGHTA and CDR2 is FQGTGA. The CDR3: CASSLSPTGYGYTF. CDR3 in DNA: TGTGCCAGCAGCTTAAGCCCAACAGGGTATGGCTACACCTTC.

The chain uses TRBV28 and TRBJ2-1; 14 bases match TRBD2. V lost 10 bases, J lost 16 bases, and 12 bases stayed unmatched. The CDR3 is 13 residues long. Germline V CDR1 and CDR2: MDHEN, SYDVKM. The CDR3 DNA reads as TGTGCCACCGGGACTAGCGGGAGAGGTATGGGTTTCTTC. This codes for CATGTSGRGMGFF.

This rearrangement joins TRBV4-2 to TRBJ1-1, with D possibly TRBD1 on 6 matching bases. This CDR3 is built from 19 residues. Germline V gene sequence: CDR1 LGHNA, CDR2 YNFKEQ. V was clipped by 0 bases and J by 5 bases, with 25 bases between them. CDR3 coding DNA: TGTGCCAGCAGCCAAGATGAACGCCAGGGGATGGGGATTGGGACTGAAGCTTTCTTT. This translates into CASSQDERQGMGIGTEAFF.

In the case of this clone: Other DNA sequences within the sample encode an identical CDR3. The genes are TRBV4-2 and TRBJ2-7; 11 positions agree with TRBD2. The CDR3 totals 17 residues. V dropped 0 bases and J dropped 0; count of bases not matched to a gene: 4. CDR1 LGHNA and CDR2 YNFKEQ come from the germline V gene. The CDR3 DNA reads TGTGCCAGCAGCCAAGAGGGGACTAGCGGTAGCTCCTACGAGCAGTACTTC. This encodes CASSQEGTSGSSYEQYF.

The V and J genes are TRBV19 and TRBJ2-7, with a weak D call TRBD1 (5 bases). This CDR3 comprises 13 residues. The ends were cut back, 5 bases at V and 2 bases at J, with 10 bases in the middle. Germline lookup yields CDR1 LNHDA and CDR2 SQIVND (reference sequence). CDR3: CASSARTTYEQYF. The CDR3 nucleotides are TGTGCCAGTAGTGCCCGGACAACCTACGAGCAGTACTTC.

As to this clone: The final CDR3 position lacks the conserved phenylalanine or tryptophan, pointing to a likely read error. The DNA is left out, because the CDR3 cannot be placed on it with certainty; the CDR3 is given as TCRdb lists it. CDR3 sequence: CASSPPGGAKMI. The chain recombines TRBV18 with TRBJ1-2. The germline V gene has CDR1 KGHSH and CDR2 LQKENI. The CDR3 totals 12 residues, both ends included.